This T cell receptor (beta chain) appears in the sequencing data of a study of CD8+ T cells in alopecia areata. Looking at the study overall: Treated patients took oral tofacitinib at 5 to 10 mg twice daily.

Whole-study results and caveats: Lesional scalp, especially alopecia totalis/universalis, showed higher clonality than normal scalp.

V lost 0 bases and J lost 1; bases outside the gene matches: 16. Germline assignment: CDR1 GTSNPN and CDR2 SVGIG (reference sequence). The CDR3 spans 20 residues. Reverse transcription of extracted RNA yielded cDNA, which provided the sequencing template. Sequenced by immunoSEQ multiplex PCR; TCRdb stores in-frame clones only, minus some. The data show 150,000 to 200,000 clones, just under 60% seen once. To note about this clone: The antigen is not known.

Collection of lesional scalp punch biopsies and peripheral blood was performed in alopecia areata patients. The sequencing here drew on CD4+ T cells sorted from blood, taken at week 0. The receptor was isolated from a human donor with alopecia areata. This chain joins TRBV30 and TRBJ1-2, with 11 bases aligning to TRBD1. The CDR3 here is CAWSVLGTGGLAMVNYGYTF. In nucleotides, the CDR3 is TGTGCCTGGAGTGTACTAGGGACAGGGGGGCTAGCTATGGTTAACTATGGCTACACCTTC.